These T cell receptor beta chains were read from a single sample in a study of type 1 regulatory T cells. TCRdb processed the reads anew with MiXCR; each CDR3 protein has one entry. The sample holds 70,000 or so distinct CDR3 sequences, roughly 20% seen once. What these receptors recognize is not known. The sequenced sample was cultured type 1 regulatory T (Tr1) cells, either the whole culture or a sorted fraction (not recorded which). The receptors derive from a human donor in good health. Each CDR3 is given with its conserved first and last residue. A D gene is named only where the DNA matches it firmly. The size of a clone is reported for some rows only, either as once, few or many, or as a class for expanded clones.

TRBV29-1	TRBJ2-1	NA	NA	CSVGRERGEQFF	TGCAGCGTTGGCCGGGAGAGGGGAGAGCAGTTCTTC
TRBV6-1	TRBJ2-7	TRBD2	few	CASSEVMASGNPGSYEQYF	TGTGCCAGCAGTGAAGTGATGGCTAGCGGCAACCCCGGGTCCTACGAGCAGTACTTC
TRBV7-3	TRBJ1-5	NA	NA	CASSLGRNQPQHF	TGTGCCAGCAGCTTAGGGAGAAATCAGCCCCAGCATTTT
TRBV7-2	TRBJ2-3	NA	NA	CASSQAETQYF	TGTGCCAGCAGCCAGGCGGAGACGCAGTATTTT
TRBV9	TRBJ1-2	TRBD1	few	CASSPHGGGEDYGYTF	TGTGCCAGCAGCCCCCACGGAGGGGGCGAAGACTATGGCTACACCTTC
TRBV12-3/TRBV12-4	TRBJ2-5	NA	many	CASGMYQETQYF	TGTGCCAGCGGGATGTACCAAGAGACCCAGTACTTC
TRBV4-3	TRBJ2-7	NA	few	CASSRGDGGYEQYF	TGCGCCAGCAGCCGAGGGGACGGTGGGTACGAGCAGTACTTC
TRBV7-8	TRBJ1-4	NA	NA	CASSPSSGTRSEKLFF	TGTGCCAGCAGCCCCTCCTCCGGGACCCGAAGTGAAAAACTGTTTTTT
TRBV29-1	TRBJ2-1	TRBD2	few	CSVGGTSGRYNEQFF	TGCAGCGTTGGGGGAACTAGCGGCAGATACAATGAGCAGTTCTTC
TRBV2	TRBJ2-2	NA	few	CASSYLSNTGELFF	TGTGCCAGCAGCTATCTGTCGAACACCGGGGAGCTGTTTTTT
TRBV6-6	TRBJ2-7	NA	NA	CASSYLDSHEQYF	TGTGCCAGCAGTTACCTCGACAGCCACGAGCAGTACTTC
TRBV12-3/TRBV12-4	TRBJ2-7	NA	few	CASSFGAQGLEQYF	TGTGCCAGCAGTTTTGGGGCTCAGGGGCTCGAGCAGTACTTC
TRBV10-3	TRBJ1-5	NA	NA	CAISDGTDEPQHF	TGTGCCATCAGTGATGGGACCGACGAGCCCCAGCATTTT
TRBV5-1	TRBJ2-6	NA	many	CASSPTTGGANVLTF	TGCGCCAGCAGCCCCACGACAGGTGGGGCCAACGTCCTGACTTTC
TRBV5-1	TRBJ2-1	TRBD1	few	CASSLNGQGQFF	TGCGCCAGCAGCTTGAACGGACAGGGGCAGTTCTTC
TRBV5-1	TRBJ2-5	NA	NA	CASSSDMGDQETQYF	TGCGCCAGCAGCTCGGACATGGGGGACCAAGAGACCCAGTACTTC
TRBV28	TRBJ2-2	NA	NA	CASSLSNTGELFF	TGTGCCAGCAGTTTGTCGAACACCGGGGAGCTGTTTTTT
TRBV20-1	TRBJ2-7	TRBD1	few	CSAAGTGSYEQYF	TGCAGTGCTGCCGGGACAGGGTCCTACGAGCAGTACTTC
TRBV12-3/TRBV12-4	TRBJ1-5	NA	NA	CASSPNSNQPQHF	TGTGCCAGCAGCCCCAATAGCAATCAGCCCCAGCATTTT
TRBV9	TRBJ2-2	NA	few	CASSENTGELFF	TGTGCCAGCAGTGAGAACACCGGGGAGCTGTTTTTT
TRBV12-3/TRBV12-4	TRBJ2-7	NA	NA	CASSNLHRDEQYF	TGTGCCAGCAGTAACCTCCACAGGGACGAGCAGTACTTC
TRBV27	TRBJ1-1	NA	NA	CASSPHRDGDTEAFF	TGTGCCAGCAGTCCTCACCGGGACGGGGACACTGAAGCTTTCTTT
TRBV4-2	TRBJ1-6	NA	few	CASSQDPGGYNSPLHF	TGTGCCAGCAGCCAAGATCCGGGAGGTTATAATTCACCCCTCCACTTT
TRBV29-1	TRBJ2-5	NA	NA	CSVEGSAFQETQYF	TGCAGCGTTGAAGGTAGCGCCTTCCAAGAGACCCAGTACTTC
TRBV5-1	TRBJ2-2	TRBD2	NA	CASSPTSGPGELFF	TGCGCCAGCAGCCCGACTAGCGGCCCCGGGGAGCTGTTTTTT
TRBV5-5	TRBJ1-3	NA	once	CASSLVLGSSGNTIYF	TGTGCCAGCAGCTTAGTGTTAGGATCCTCTGGAAACACCATATATTTT
TRBV28	TRBJ2-7	TRBD1	few	CASNTGGTYEQYF	TGTGCCAGCAATACAGGGGGAACCTACGAGCAGTACTTC
TRBV3-1	TRBJ1-2	NA	few	CASSQVGRDDYGYTF	TGTGCCAGCAGCCAAGTGGGCAGGGATGACTATGGCTACACCTTC
TRBV7-9	TRBJ2-7	TRBD2	NA	CASSSGPEAGGLYEQYF	TGTGCCAGCAGTTCGGGCCCCGAAGCGGGAGGGCTATACGAGCAGTACTTC
TRBV3-1	TRBJ2-3	TRBD2	NA	CASTKGLAGLLPDTQYF	TGTGCCAGCACCAAAGGACTAGCGGGACTCCTCCCAGATACGCAGTATTTT
TRBV5-1	TRBJ2-7	TRBD2	NA	CASSSSGTIDEQYF	TGCGCCAGCAGCTCATCCGGGACTATCGACGAGCAGTACTTC
TRBV13	TRBJ1-1	NA	NA	CASSPPGGRLSTEAFF	TGTGCCAGCAGCCCCCCGGGGGGGAGGCTGAGCACTGAAGCTTTCTTT
TRBV30	TRBJ2-2	TRBD1	NA	CAWSNWTGGAGDTGELFF	TGTGCCTGGTCCAACTGGACAGGGGGCGCGGGGGACACCGGGGAGCTGTTTTTT
TRBV5-1	TRBJ2-1	TRBD1	NA	CASSLEGGEIDEQFF	TGCGCCAGCAGCTTGGAAGGGGGCGAGATCGATGAGCAGTTCTTC
TRBV30	TRBJ1-5	NA	few	CAWTGDGNQPQHF	TGTGCCTGGACAGGGGATGGCAATCAGCCCCAGCATTTT
TRBV11-2	TRBJ2-4	TRBD2	NA	CASSSGSQNIQYF	TGTGCCAGCAGTAGCGGGAGCCAAAACATTCAGTACTTC
TRBV2	TRBJ2-7	NA	once	CASSERTYSYEQYF	TGTGCCAGCAGTGAACGGACCTACTCCTACGAGCAGTACTTC
TRBV7-2	TRBJ2-3	NA	NA	CASSHPTGFPTQYF	TGTGCCAGCAGCCACCCAACAGGGTTCCCTACGCAGTATTTT
TRBV7-2	TRBJ2-1	TRBD2	many	CASSLAPLAGRQFF	TGTGCCAGCAGCTTAGCTCCTCTAGCGGGAAGGCAGTTCTTC
TRBV25-1	TRBJ2-3	TRBD1	NA	CASRGQGNLADTQYF	TGTGCCAGCAGGGGACAGGGCAATTTAGCAGATACGCAGTATTTT
TRBV7-8	TRBJ2-1	TRBD2	many	CATKPGAGGSYNEQFF	TGTGCCACCAAACCGGGGGCGGGAGGCTCATACAATGAGCAGTTCTTC
TRBV20-1	TRBJ2-1	TRBD2	NA	CSASGRIWEQFF	TGCAGTGCTAGCGGGAGGATATGGGAGCAGTTCTTC
TRBV6-6	TRBJ2-1	TRBD2	NA	CASSKLAGVNEQFF	TGTGCCAGCTCAAAACTAGCGGGAGTTAATGAGCAGTTCTTC
TRBV5-1	TRBJ2-1	NA	few	CASSIAFGDTNEQFF	TGCGCCAGCAGCATAGCGTTCGGGGATACAAATGAGCAGTTCTTC
TRBV7-2	TRBJ2-2	TRBD2	NA	CASSSTSGVFGGELFF	TGTGCCAGCAGCTCGACTAGCGGGGTGTTTGGCGGGGAGCTGTTTTTT
TRBV6-5	TRBJ1-1	NA	NA	CASSRGTEAFF	TGTGCCAGCTCGCGAGGCACTGAAGCTTTCTTT
TRBV24-1	TRBJ2-1	NA	few	CATSDRTYEQFF	TGTGCCACCAGCGATCGTACCTATGAGCAGTTCTTC
TRBV20-1	TRBJ1-1	TRBD1	NA	CSGGQGGVTEAFF	TGCAGTGGCGGACAGGGGGGAGTCACTGAAGCTTTCTTT
TRBV20-1	TRBJ2-3	NA	many	CSAQRQTGTDTQYF	TGCAGTGCACAACGGCAAACCGGCACAGATACGCAGTATTTT
TRBV12-3/TRBV12-4	TRBJ1-5	NA	NA	CASSFNHNQPQHF	TGTGCCAGCAGTTTTAACCACAATCAGCCCCAGCATTTT